These T cell receptor beta chains were read from a single sample in a study of blood T cell repertoires in COVID-19. The assay was immunoSEQ multiplex PCR, and TCRdb's table has in-frame clones only and misses some. The table shows roughly 410,000 clones, with 89% occurring only once. Sequencing input: peripheral blood. These receptors all stem from a middle-aged woman with COVID-19, enrolled during active disease. CDR3s include the opening cysteine and the closing phenylalanine or tryptophan.

TRBV6-4	TRBJ1-2	13	CASRPGGNYGYTF
TRBV27	TRBJ2-4	15	CASSLRLPGRDIQYF
TRBV28	TRBJ1-2	15	CASSRTAEREVGYTF
TRBV10-3	TRBJ2-3	15	CAISSTSGRGDTQYF
TRBV5-4	TRBJ2-7	15	CASSLAGRELGEQYF
TRBV24-1	TRBJ2-3	16	CATSDPKDGNTDTQYF
TRBV4-3	TRBJ1-2	14	CASSQDRSNYGYTF
TRBV7-2	TRBJ1-2	14	CASSLGGSPRGYTF
TRBV7-2	TRBJ1-1	12	CASSARTGMAFF
TRBV7-2	TRBJ1-2	15	CASSLTQGTNYGYTF
TRBV19	TRBJ2-5	14	CASSPTGRGETQYF
TRBV19	TRBJ1-2	16	CASSMFWTDSNYGYTF
TRBV28	TRBJ2-7	14	CASSQYRGSYEQYF
TRBV29-1	TRBJ2-1	18	CSVGGLAGGYSSYNEQFF
TRBV25-1	TRBJ1-1	13	CATVDTLNTEAFF
TRBV10-3	TRBJ1-1	15	CAIRTLTGEDAEAFF
TRBV5-1	TRBJ2-7	14	CASSPDRATYEQYF
TRBV28	TRBJ2-3	12	CAGRGPTDTQYF
TRBV5-1	TRBJ2-3	15	CASSRGTAIGDTQYF
TRBV7-3	TRBJ1-1	13	CASSLNRDTEAFF
TRBV9	TRBJ1-2	13	CASSVEHSYGYTF
TRBV21-1	TRBJ1-5	14	CATRGWHSNQPQHF
TRBV4-1	TRBJ1-4	16	CASSQDLQGIGEKLFF
TRBV12-3/TRBV12-4	TRBJ1-3	12	CASSFTGNTIYF
TRBV30	TRBJ1-1	14	CAWSVGRLNTEAFF
TRBV27	TRBJ2-7	17	CASSLAPTRELVYEQYF
TRBV7-9	TRBJ2-5	16	CASLTGQGVDQETQYF
TRBV27	TRBJ2-2	16	CASSAHDRRLTGELFF
TRBV12-3/TRBV12-4	TRBJ2-1	12	CASRRTYNEQFF
TRBV11-2	TRBJ2-5	13	CATGQWGGETQYF
TRBV6-5	TRBJ1-6	16	CASSYFDGRGDSPLHF
TRBV11-3	TRBJ2-7	12	CASSLGPREQYF
TRBV5-1	TRBJ2-3	16	CASSLGAGGLGDTQYF
TRBV6-2/TRBV6-3	TRBJ2-1	14	CASSYSIKANEQFF
TRBV25-1	TRBJ2-2	15	CASSEGWDSTGELFF
TRBV7-7	TRBJ1-2	15	CASPPLGRVSRGYTF
TRBV30	TRBJ1-5	11	CAWSEQGPQHF
TRBV6-5	TRBJ2-1	15	CASSSGTVLYNEQFF
TRBV27	TRBJ1-2	14	CASRRTTGGDGYTF
TRBV6-6	TRBJ1-5	14	CASRQRDWNQPQHF
TRBV19	TRBJ2-1	15	CASTPRLAGGQEQFF
TRBV6-5	TRBJ1-3	14	CASRSGGLRNTIYF
TRBV10-2	TRBJ1-1	22	CASSESTEGSYPFGRYHTEAFF
TRBV28	TRBJ2-7	14	CASRTDSLPREQYF
TRBV9	TRBJ2-3	15	CASSRRGDSADTQYF
TRBV7-2	TRBJ1-2	14	CASSSLAGYYGYTF
TRBV28	TRBJ2-7	12	CASKQGLYEQYF
TRBV19	TRBJ1-2	15	CASSIPSGFTYGYTF
TRBV5-1	TRBJ2-2	15	CASSLARVITGELFF
TRBV5-1	TRBJ1-1	14	CASSRDRVHPEAFF
TRBV14	TRBJ1-1	17	CASSRTQTDRGYTEAFF
TRBV13	TRBJ1-3	16	CASSLGGGSSGNTIYF